This T cell receptor (beta chain) was sequenced for a study of blood T cell repertoires in COVID-19. The CDR3 spans 14 residues. In germline, CDR1 is SGHTA, CDR2 FQGNSA. The V end was cut by 5 bases, the J end by 2 bases, with 12 bases between. TCRdb's table, derived via immunoSEQ multiplex PCR, lists solely in-frame clones and lacks some. In the table there are 52,000 or so clones, over 80% of which are singletons. The source material was peripheral blood. This chain uses TRBV7-2 with TRBJ1-1; unclear D gene. This receptor was taken from a man aged 35 to 55 with acute or convalescent COVID-19. The CDR3 sequence is CASSPGPSNTEAFF. DNA of the CDR3: TGTGCCAGCAGCCCAGGCCCCAGTAACACTGAAGCTTTCTTT. Supplemented by reference TRBV7-2 and TRBJ1-1, the full variable domain reads GAGVSQSPSNKVTEKGKDVELRCDPISGHTALYWYRQSLGQGLEFLIYFQGNSAPDKSGLPSDRFSAERTGGSVSTLTIQRTQQEDSAVYLCASSPGPSNTEAFFGQGTRLTVV.